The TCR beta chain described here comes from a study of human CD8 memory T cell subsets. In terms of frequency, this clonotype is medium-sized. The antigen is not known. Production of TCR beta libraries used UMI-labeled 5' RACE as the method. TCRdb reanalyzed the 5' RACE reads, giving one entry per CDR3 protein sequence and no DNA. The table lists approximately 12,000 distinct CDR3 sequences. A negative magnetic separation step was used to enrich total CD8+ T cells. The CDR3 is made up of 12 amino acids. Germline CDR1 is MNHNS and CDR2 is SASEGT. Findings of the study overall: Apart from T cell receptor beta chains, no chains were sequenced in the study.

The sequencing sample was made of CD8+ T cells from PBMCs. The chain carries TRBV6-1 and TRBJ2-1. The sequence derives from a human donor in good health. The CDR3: CASSGMDNEQFF.